The 24 T cell receptor beta chains listed next were all sequenced from one sample in a study of T cells in Graves' hyperthyroidism and ophthalmopathy. TCR beta CDR3 sequences were amplified from RNA transcripts. The TCR CDR3 was amplified in a first-round RT-PCR using the HTBI primer set. TCRdb analysed the multiplex PCR reads with MiXCR anew, one entry per CDR3 protein. This repertoire shows 500,000 to 750,000 distinct CDR3 sequences, 46% found once; its top ten account for about 8.3%. Material for sequencing was peripheral blood or thyroid tissue (not recorded which). The receptors originated from a woman younger than 30 with Graves' hyperthyroidism.

In this sample, this clonotype turned up many times. The V call is TRBV4-1, the J call TRBJ2-5; D tentatively reads TRBD1 or TRBD2 (5 bases each). The CDR3 covers 14 residues. The germline V gene encodes CDR1 MGHRA and CDR2 YSYEKL. Trimming took off 5 bases at V and 2 bases at J, with 12 bases between the two ends. The CDR3 reads CASSSRDEQETQYF. The CDR3, as DNA: TGCGCCAGCAGCTCTCGGGACGAACAAGAGACCCAGTACTTC.

The rearrangement joins TRBV11-1 to TRBJ2-3; D not certain. In germline, CDR1 is SGHAT, CDR2 FQDESV (reference sequence). The CDR3 covers 16 residues. The V end lost 1 base, the J end lost 2 bases, and 13 bases lay between the germline ends. Here the CDR3 reads CASSLEARFFTDTQYF. DNA for the CDR3: TGTGCCAGCAGCTTAGAAGCTCGTTTTTTCACAGATACGCAGTATTTT.

A few counts support this clonotype. The rearrangement uses TRBV10-2 and TRBJ2-3; D unresolved. In germline, CDR1 is WSHSY, CDR2 SAAADI. V was shortened by 2 bases and J by 4 bases, with 4 bases between the two germline ends. The CDR3 totals 12 residues. CDR3 protein: CASSEGADTQYF. The DNA of the CDR3 is TGCGCCAGCAGTGAGGGCGCAGATACGCAGTATTTT.

The genes are TRBV29-1 and TRBJ2-7, with 8 bases matching TRBD2. The CDR3 totals 13 residues. The V gene end was trimmed by 5 bases and the J gene end by 4 bases; junction bases not matched to a gene: 7. From germline, CDR1 is SQVTM and CDR2 ANQGSEA. The CDR3 DNA sequence: TGCAGCGTTTCGGGACTAGAGGTTTACGAGCAGTACTTC. Protein: CSVSGLEVYEQYF.

This clonotype was detected ten times or more. The chain uses TRBV20-1 and TRBJ1-1; possibly TRBD1 for D (6 bases). Looked up from germline, CDR1 is DFQATT and CDR2 is SNEGSKA (reference sequence). Trimming left V 5 bases short and J 4 bases short, with 23 bases between. This CDR3 is built from 16 residues. The CDR3 DNA follows: TGCAGTGCTCCAGGGTTAAGAGCAGGGGTCCCCACTGAAGCTTTCTTT. It is translated as CSAPGLRAGVPTEAFF.

The chain links TRBV2 to TRBJ1-1; 9 nucleotides line up with TRBD1. From germline, CDR1 is SNHLY and CDR2 FYNNEI. V shed 6 bases and J 7 bases; nucleotides not matched to a gene: 9. CDR3 length: 14 amino acids. CDR3 amino acids: CASRDASGQGEAFF. The DNA of the CDR3 is TGTGCCAGCAGAGACGCCTCGGGACAGGGTGAAGCTTTCTTT.

This clonotype showed up just a few times. The chain combines TRBV3-1 with TRBJ1-1; D is possibly TRBD1 (5 bases). The length of the CDR3 is 13 residues. Germline V lookup: CDR1 LGHDT, CDR2 YNNKEL (reference sequence). V was pared by 1 base and J by 9 bases, with 12 bases between. CDR3 sequence reads: CASSQGRQGKAFF. In nucleotides, the CDR3 is TGTGCCAGCAGCCAAGGTCGGCAGGGAAAAGCTTTCTTT.

The chain links TRBV5-4 to TRBJ1-3; D perhaps matches TRBD1 (5 bases). The CDR3 loop spans 14 amino acids. Trimming took 0 bases from V and 3 from J, leaving 7 bases between them. Germline values: CDR1 SGHNT, CDR2 YYREEE (reference sequence). The CDR3, as DNA: TGTGCCAGCAGCTTGGCAGGGAATGGAAACACCATATATTTT. Translating it yields CASSLAGNGNTIYF.

At least ten counts were recorded for this clonotype. The rearrangement joins TRBV4-1 to TRBJ1-4; D is ambiguous. CDR3 size: 15 residues. V was clipped by 3 bases and J by 13 bases, with 21 bases between them. Germline-derived CDR1 and CDR2 are MGHRA and YSYEKL. CDR3 residues: CASSQTTSHFVSLFF. The DNA of the CDR3 is TGCGCCAGCAGCCAGACGACATCCCATTTCGTCTCACTGTTTTTT.

This clonotype has at least ten counts. The chain uses TRBV5-1 and TRBJ1-5; D unclear. CDR1 SGHRS and CDR2 YFSETQ come from the germline V gene. CDR3 length: 15 amino acids. V was cut by 0 bases and J by 1 base, with 8 bases left in between. CDR3 nucleotides: TGCGCCAGCAGCTTGGCGGTAGGGAGCAATCAGCCCCAGCATTTT. Encoded protein: CASSLAVGSNQPQHF.

The chain has TRBV7-9 and TRBJ2-1; D might be TRBD1 (6 bases). This CDR3 contains 16 residues. CDR1 is SEHNR, CDR2 FQNEAQ, per germline (reference sequence). V gave up 3 bases and J gave up 9 bases, with 21 bases separating them. As DNA, the CDR3 is TGTGCCAGCAGCTTGTCTCGAGGGGGAACAGACAGTGAGCAGTTCTTC. Translated: CASSLSRGGTDSEQFF.

For this clonotype: A read error may account for a junction end that differs from germline. The CDR3 region has the DNA TGTGCCAGCGGCTTATCAGGGAGGGGGAACACCGGGGAGCTGTTTTTT. Its translation: CASGLSGRGNTGELFF. This rearrangement joins TRBV11-1 to TRBJ2-2; 7 bases line up with TRBD2. Per germline, CDR1 SGHAT and CDR2 FQDESV (reference sequence). The CDR3 is 16 residues long.

Details on this clonotype: A read error is possible here, since a much larger clone lies one base away. The gene calls are TRBV20-1 and TRBJ1-3; TRBD1 is a possible D gene (6 bases). The germline gives CDR1 DFQATT, CDR2 SNEGSKA (reference sequence). The CDR3 sequence is 12 residues long. CDR3 DNA: TGCAGTGGGACAGTCTCTGGAAACACCGTATATTTT. Its translation: CSGTVSGNTVYF.

This chain connects TRBV29-1 to TRBJ2-2, with 9 bases matching TRBD2. V lost 1 base and J lost 5; bases outside the gene matches: 5. This CDR3 is 15 amino acids long. Germline V gene lookup returns CDR1 SQVTM and CDR2 ANQGSEA. The CDR3 region has the DNA TGCAGCGTTGAAGGGTCTAGCGGGACTACCGGGGAGCTGTTTTTT. This codes for CSVEGSSGTTGELFF.

The V call is TRBV7-9, the J call TRBJ2-7; 7 nucleotides align to TRBD2. The CDR3 totals 14 residues. Looked up from germline, CDR1 is SEHNR and CDR2 is FQNEAQ (reference sequence). J was trimmed by 7 bases and V by 1 base; bases with no gene match: 7. CDR3 sequence (DNA): TGTGCCAGCAGCTTAGGGCGGGAGTCCCATGAGCAGTACTTC. Translated: CASSLGRESHEQYF.

This clonotype was seen a handful of times. One end of the junction fails to match germline, which may point to a read error. The chain recombines TRBV19 with TRBJ2-1; D tentatively fits TRBD1 or TRBD2 (5 bases each). From germline, CDR1 is LNHDA and CDR2 SQIVND (reference sequence). The CDR3 consists of 14 residues. DNA for the CDR3: TGTGCCAGTAGTCGGGACCCCTCCTCCAATGAGCAGTTCTTC. As protein: CASSRDPSSNEQFF.

The chain links TRBV6-5 to TRBJ2-5, with 8 bases that match TRBD2. The CDR3 is 14 amino acids. V lost 6 bases and J lost 4; bases outside the gene matches: 7. CDR1 MNHEY and CDR2 SVGAGI come from the germline V gene. The CDR3 nucleotides read TGTGCCAGCAGCTCCCGACTAGCGCCAGAGACCCAGTACTTC. This sequence encodes CASSSRLAPETQYF.

This clonotype was seen repeatedly, ten times or more. V and J are TRBV2 and TRBJ2-5; 8 bases are a match to TRBD2. V trimming: 10 bases; J trimming: 5 bases; junction bases outside the gene matches: 6. Germline CDR1 SNHLY, CDR2 FYNNEI. The CDR3 has 12 residues. This chain's CDR3 is CAISTSAETQYF. CDR3 nucleotide sequence: TGTGCCATCTCGACTAGCGCGGAGACCCAGTACTTC.

The chain links TRBV19 to TRBJ2-1, with D possibly matching TRBD1 (6 bases). Trimming took 10 bases from V and 13 from J, leaving 29 bases between them. This CDR3 comprises 15 residues. Germline assignment: CDR1 LNHDA and CDR2 SQIVND (reference sequence). Written as DNA, the CDR3 is TGTGCCACCACGGGCCCGGGACACGGTCGGGGTGAACAGTTCTTC. It encodes CATTGPGHGRGEQFF.

In its sample, this clonotype was seen many times. The chain uses TRBV11-2 and TRBJ2-6; D is uncertain. This CDR3 has 14 residues. The V gene lost 3 bases and the J gene lost 4 bases, with 7 bases spanning the gap. CDR1 and CDR2 (germline): SGHAT, FQNNGV. This CDR3 is CASSFLSGANVLTF. CDR3 coding DNA: TGTGCCAGCAGCTTTCTTTCCGGGGCCAACGTCCTGACTTTC.

The chain uses TRBV2 and TRBJ1-1, with D perhaps TRBD1 (5 bases). The CDR3 contains 17 residues. Germline lookup yields CDR1 SNHLY and CDR2 FYNNEI. Trimming took off 3 bases at V and 0 bases at J, with 17 bases between the two ends. CDR3 sequence reads: CASSDGGYGTVNTEAFF. Here the CDR3 DNA reads TGTGCCAGCAGTGATGGGGGGTACGGGACGGTGAACACTGAAGCTTTCTTT.

The J gene is TRBJ2-7, the V gene TRBV7-9; D is possibly TRBD1 or TRBD2 (5 bases each). V dropped 3 bases and J dropped 7 bases, with 19 bases sitting between them. The CDR3 spans 15 residues. Looked up from germline, CDR1 is SEHNR and CDR2 is FQNEAQ (reference sequence). CDR3 region: CASSFGDGSYNEQYF. The DNA for the CDR3 is TGTGCCAGCAGCTTTGGGGACGGTTCCTACAATGAGCAGTACTTC.

Ten or more counts support this clonotype. The V gene is TRBV12-3 or TRBV12-4, the J gene TRBJ1-6; TRBD1 might be the D (6 bases). V lost 7 bases and J lost 8, with 15 bases in between. This CDR3 is built from 14 residues. The CDR3 region has the DNA TGTGCCAGCACCCGGACAGACCCCGATTCACCCCTCCACTTT. It codes for CASTRTDPDSPLHF.

The chain has TRBV7-2 and TRBJ2-7, with 8 bases fitting TRBD2. The CDR3 loop spans 14 amino acids. V shed 1 base, J shed 7 bases, and the junction held 6 bases outside the gene matches. Germline V lookup: CDR1 SGHTA, CDR2 FQGNSA. As DNA, the CDR3 is TGTGCCAGCAGCTTAGTGGGACTAGTCGATGAGCAGTACTTC. Translating gives CASSLVGLVDEQYF.